This T cell receptor beta chain was recorded in a study of blood T cell repertoires in COVID-19. Cohort 3 donors counted as recovered after two negative PCRs, clearance, or resolved symptoms. The CDR3 spans 12 residues. CDR1 is SGDLS and CDR2 is YYNGEE in the germline V gene. Between the trimmed V and J ends, which lost 1 base and 7 bases, there was a span of 6 bases. Method: immunoSEQ multiplex PCR; TCRdb's copy keeps in-frame clones and lacks some. The sample lists about 220,000 clones, almost 85% occurring once. V and J are TRBV9 and TRBJ1-5; D remains ambiguous. The clonotype originates from a man aged 35 to 55 who had recovered from COVID-19. The source material was PBMCs or T cells enriched from blood (not recorded which). The CDR3 nucleotides are TGTGCCAGCAGCGTAAGCCGGCAGCCCCAGCATTTT. It encodes CASSVSRQPQHF.